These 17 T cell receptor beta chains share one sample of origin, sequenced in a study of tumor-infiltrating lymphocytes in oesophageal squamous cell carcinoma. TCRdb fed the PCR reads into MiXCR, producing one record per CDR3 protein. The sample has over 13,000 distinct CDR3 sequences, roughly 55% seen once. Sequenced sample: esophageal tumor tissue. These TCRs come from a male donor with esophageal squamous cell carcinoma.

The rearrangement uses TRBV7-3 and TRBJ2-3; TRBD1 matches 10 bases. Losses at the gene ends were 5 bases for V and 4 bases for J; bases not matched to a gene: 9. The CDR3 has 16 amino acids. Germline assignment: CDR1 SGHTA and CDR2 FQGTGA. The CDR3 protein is CASSRTGTGDADTQYF. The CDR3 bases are TGTGCCAGCAGCAGAACCGGGACAGGGGACGCAGATACGCAGTATTTT.

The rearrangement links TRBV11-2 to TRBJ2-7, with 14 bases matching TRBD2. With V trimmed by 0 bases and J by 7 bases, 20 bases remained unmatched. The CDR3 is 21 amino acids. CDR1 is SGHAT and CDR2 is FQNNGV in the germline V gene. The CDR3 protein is CASSLDSETSGRVPVLHEQYF. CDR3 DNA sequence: TGTGCCAGCAGCTTAGATTCAGAGACTAGCGGGAGGGTTCCTGTGCTCCATGAGCAGTACTTC.

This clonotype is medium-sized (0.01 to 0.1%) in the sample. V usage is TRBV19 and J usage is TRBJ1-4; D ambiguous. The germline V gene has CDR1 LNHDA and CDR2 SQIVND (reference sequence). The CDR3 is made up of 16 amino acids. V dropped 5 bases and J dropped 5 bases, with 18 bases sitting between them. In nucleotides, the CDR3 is TGTGCCAGTAGTGATGTTCCGTATAGATCGAATGAAAAACTGTTTTTT. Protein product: CASSDVPYRSNEKLFF.

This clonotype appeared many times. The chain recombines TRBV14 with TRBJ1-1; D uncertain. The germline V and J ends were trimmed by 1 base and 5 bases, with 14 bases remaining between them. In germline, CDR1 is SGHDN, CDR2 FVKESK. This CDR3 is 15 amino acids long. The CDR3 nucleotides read TGTGCCAGCAGCCAAGTTGCGGGCGCGGGTACTGAAGCTTTCTTT. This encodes CASSQVAGAGTEAFF. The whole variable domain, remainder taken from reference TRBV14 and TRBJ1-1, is EAGVTQFPSHSVIEKGQTVTLRCDPISGHDNLYWYRRVMGKEIKFLLHFVKESKQDESGMPNNRFLAERTGGTYSTLKVQPAELEDSGVYFCASSQVAGAGTEAFFGQGTRLTVV.

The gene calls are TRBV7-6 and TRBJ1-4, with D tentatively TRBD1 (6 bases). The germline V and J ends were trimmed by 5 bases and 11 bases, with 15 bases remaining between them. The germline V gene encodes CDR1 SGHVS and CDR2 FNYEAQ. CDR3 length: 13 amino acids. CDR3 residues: CASSPFGQPKLFF. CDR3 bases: TGTGCCAGCAGCCCCTTCGGACAGCCGAAACTGTTTTTT.

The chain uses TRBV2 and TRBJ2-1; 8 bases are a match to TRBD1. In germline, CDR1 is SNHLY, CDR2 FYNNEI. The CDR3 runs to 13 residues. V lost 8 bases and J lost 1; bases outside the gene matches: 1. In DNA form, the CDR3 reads TGTGCCAGCCAGGGGGCTTCCTACAATGAGCAGTTCTTC. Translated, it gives CASQGASYNEQFF.

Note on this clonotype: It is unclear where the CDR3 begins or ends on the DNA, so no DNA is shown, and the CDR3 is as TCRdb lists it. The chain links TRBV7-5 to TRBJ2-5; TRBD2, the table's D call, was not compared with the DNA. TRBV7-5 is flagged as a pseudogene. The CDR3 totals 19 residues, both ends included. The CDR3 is CISVPEAGLAEGSNNEQYF.

CDR3 coding DNA: TGTGCCAGAAGCGGAAATGCGCAGGGAAGGAGGAACACCGGGGAGCTGTTTTTT. Encoded protein: CARSGNAQGRRNTGELFF. This chain uses TRBV5-3 with TRBJ2-2, with TRBD1 as a possible D gene (5 bases). TRBV5-3 is an ORF, and what it does is uncertain. The CDR3 runs 18 residues. V was trimmed by 4 bases and J by 1 base, leaving 20 bases between them.

CDR3 loop: CASGLAAYEQYF. The CDR3 region has the DNA TGTGCCAGCGGCCTGGCGGCCTACGAGCAGTACTTC. The genes are TRBV6-6 and TRBJ2-5; no definite D call. The last part of the DNA fits TRBJ2-7 better; the J call may be wrong. Germline V gene sequence: CDR1 MNHNY, CDR2 SVGAGI (reference sequence). CDR3 length: 12 amino acids.

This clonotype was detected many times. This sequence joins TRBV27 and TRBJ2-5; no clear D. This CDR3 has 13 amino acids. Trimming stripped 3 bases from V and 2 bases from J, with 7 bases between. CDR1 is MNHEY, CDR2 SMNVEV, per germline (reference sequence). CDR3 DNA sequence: TGTGCCAGCAGTTTTTATAGTCAAGAGACCCAGTACTTC. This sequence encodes CASSFYSQETQYF.

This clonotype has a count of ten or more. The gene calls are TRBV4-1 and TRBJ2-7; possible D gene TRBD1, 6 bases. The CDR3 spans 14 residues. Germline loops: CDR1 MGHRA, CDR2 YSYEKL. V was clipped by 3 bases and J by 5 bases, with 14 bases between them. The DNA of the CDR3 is TGCGCCAGCAGCCAGCCTACAGGGATCCACGAGCAGTACTTC. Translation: CASSQPTGIHEQYF.

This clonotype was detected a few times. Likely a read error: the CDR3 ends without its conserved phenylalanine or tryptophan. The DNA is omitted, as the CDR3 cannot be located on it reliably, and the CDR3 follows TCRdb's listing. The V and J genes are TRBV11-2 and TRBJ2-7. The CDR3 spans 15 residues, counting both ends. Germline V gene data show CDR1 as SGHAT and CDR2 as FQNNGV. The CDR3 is CASSLSFNYGYTFGS.

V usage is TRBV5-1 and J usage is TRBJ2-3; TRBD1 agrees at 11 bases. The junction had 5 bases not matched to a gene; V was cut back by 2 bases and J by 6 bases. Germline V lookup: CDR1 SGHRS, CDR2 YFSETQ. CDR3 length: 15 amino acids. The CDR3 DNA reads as TGCGCCAGCAGCTTTCAGGGACAGGGGGATGATACGCAGTATTTT. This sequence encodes CASSFQGQGDDTQYF.

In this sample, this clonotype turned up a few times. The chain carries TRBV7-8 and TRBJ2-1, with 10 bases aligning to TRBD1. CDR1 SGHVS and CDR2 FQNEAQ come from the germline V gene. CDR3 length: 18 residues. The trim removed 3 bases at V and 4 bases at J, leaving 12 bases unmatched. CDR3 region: CASSFTGTGEVGYNEQFF. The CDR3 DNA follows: TGTGCCAGCAGCTTTACCGGGACAGGGGAAGTGGGGTACAATGAGCAGTTCTTC.

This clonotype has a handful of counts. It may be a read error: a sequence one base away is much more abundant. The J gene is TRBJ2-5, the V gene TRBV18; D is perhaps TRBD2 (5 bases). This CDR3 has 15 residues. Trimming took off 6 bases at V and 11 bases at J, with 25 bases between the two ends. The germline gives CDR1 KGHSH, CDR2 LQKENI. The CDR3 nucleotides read TGTGCCAGCTCCCGGACTGAAAGCTCCTACAATGAGCAGTACTTC. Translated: CASSRTESSYNEQYF.

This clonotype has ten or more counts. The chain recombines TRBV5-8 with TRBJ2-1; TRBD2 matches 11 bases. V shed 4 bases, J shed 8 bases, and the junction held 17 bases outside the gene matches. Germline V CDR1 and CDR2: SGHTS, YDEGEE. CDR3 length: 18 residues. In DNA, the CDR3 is TGTGCCAGCAGCCTTCCCGGGGGTAGCGGGAGGGGGCTTGATGAGCAGTTCTTC. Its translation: CASSLPGGSGRGLDEQFF.

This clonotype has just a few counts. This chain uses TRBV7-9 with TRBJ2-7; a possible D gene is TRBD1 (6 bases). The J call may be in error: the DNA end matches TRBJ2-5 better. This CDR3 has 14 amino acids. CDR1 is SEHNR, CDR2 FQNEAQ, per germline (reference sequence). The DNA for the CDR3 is TGTGCCAGCAGCTCGTACAGGGTCGAAGAGACCCAGTACTTC. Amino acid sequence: CASSSYRVEETQYF.